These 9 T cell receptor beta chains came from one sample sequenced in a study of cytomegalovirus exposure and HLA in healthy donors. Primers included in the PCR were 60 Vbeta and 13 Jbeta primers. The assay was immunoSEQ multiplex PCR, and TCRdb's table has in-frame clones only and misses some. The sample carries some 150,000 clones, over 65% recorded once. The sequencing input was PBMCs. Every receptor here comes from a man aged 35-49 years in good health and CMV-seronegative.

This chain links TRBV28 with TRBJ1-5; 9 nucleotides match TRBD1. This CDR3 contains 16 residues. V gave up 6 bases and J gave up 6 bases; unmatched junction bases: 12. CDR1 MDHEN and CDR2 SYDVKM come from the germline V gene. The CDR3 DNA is TGTGCCAGCAGCACACAACGGACAGGGGCTGGTCAGCCCCAGCATTTT. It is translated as CASSTQRTGAGQPQHF.

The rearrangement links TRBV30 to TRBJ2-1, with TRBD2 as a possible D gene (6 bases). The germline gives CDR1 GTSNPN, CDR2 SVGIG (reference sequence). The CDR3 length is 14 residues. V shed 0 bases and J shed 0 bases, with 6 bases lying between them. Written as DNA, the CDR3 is TGTGCCTGGAGTGTGGGGGGCTCCTACAATGAGCAGTTCTTC. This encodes CAWSVGGSYNEQFF. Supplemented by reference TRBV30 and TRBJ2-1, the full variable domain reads SQTIHQWPATLVQPVGSPLSLECTVEGTSNPNLYWYRQAAGRGLQLLFYSVGIGQISSEVPQNLSASRPQDRQFILSSKKLLLSDSGFYLCAWSVGGSYNEQFFGPGTRLTVL.

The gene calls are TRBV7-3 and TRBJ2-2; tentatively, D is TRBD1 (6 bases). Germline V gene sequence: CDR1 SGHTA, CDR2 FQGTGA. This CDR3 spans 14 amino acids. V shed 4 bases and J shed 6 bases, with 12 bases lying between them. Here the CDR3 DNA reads TGTGCCAGCAGCTCCAGGGGTTCGGCCGGGGAGCTGTTTTTT. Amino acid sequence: CASSSRGSAGELFF.

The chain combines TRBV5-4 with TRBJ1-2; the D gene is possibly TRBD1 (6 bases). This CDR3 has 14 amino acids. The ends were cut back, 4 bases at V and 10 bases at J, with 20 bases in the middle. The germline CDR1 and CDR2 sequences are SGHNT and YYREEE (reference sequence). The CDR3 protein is CASSPRDIPWDYTF. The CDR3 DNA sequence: TGTGCCAGCAGCCCGAGGGACATTCCATGGGACTACACCTTC. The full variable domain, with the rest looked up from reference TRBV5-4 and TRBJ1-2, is ETGVTQSPTHLIKTRGQQVTLRCSSQSGHNTVSWYQQALGQGPQFIFQYYREEENGRGNFPPRFSGLQFPNYSSELNVNALELDDSALYLCASSPRDIPWDYTFGSGTRLTVV.

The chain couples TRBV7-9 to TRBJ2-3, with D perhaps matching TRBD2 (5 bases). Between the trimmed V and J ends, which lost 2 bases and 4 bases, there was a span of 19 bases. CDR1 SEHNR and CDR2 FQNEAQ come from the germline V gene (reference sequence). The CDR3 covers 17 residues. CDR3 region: CASSLISSLGSPDTQYF. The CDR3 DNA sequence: TGTGCCAGCAGCTTAATTTCTAGCCTGGGGAGCCCAGATACGCAGTATTTT.

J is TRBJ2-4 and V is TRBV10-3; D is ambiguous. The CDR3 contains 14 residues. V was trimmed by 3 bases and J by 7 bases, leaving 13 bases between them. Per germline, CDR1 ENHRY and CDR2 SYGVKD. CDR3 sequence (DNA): TGTGCCATCAGTGATGGAGCTACCGGGAACATTCAGTACTTC. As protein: CAISDGATGNIQYF.

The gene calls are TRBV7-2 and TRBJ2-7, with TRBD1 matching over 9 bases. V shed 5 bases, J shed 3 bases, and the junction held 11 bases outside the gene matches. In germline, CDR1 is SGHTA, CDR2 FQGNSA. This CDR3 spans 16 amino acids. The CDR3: CASSQRGQGVHYEQYF. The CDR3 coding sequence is TGTGCCAGCAGCCAGAGGGGACAGGGAGTACACTACGAGCAGTACTTC.

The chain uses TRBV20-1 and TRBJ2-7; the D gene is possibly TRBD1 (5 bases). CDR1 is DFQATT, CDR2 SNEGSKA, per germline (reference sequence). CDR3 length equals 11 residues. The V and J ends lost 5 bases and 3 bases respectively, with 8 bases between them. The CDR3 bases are TGCAGTGCTCTCAGGGTCTACGAGCAGTACTTC. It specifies CSALRVYEQYF.

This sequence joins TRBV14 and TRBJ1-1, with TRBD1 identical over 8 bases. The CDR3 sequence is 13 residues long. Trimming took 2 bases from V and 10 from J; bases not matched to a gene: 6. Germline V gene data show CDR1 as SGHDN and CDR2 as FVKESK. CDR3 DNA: TGTGCCAGCAGCCAAATGGGTGACAGGGGAGCTTTCTTT. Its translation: CASSQMGDRGAFF.